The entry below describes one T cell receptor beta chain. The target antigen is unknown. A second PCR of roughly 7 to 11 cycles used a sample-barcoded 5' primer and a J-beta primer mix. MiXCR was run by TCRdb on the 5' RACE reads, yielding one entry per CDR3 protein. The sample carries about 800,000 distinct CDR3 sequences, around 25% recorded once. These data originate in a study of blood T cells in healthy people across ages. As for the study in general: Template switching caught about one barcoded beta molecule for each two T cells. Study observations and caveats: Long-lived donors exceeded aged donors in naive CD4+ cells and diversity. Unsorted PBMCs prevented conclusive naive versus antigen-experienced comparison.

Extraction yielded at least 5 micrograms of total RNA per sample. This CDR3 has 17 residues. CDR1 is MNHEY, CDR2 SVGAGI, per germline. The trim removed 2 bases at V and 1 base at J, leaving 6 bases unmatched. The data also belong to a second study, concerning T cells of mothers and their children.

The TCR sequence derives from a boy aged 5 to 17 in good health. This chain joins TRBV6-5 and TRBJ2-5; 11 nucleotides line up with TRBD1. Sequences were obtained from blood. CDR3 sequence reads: CASSYMRTGGFQETQYF. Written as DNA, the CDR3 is TGTGCCAGCAGTTACATGAGGACAGGGGGCTTCCAAGAGACCCAGTACTTC.